The entry that follows covers one T cell receptor beta chain sequence. At baseline, cycle 4 day 1, and cycle 7 day 1, blood was sampled. The method was immunoSEQ multiplex PCR; TCRdb's version includes in-frame clones alone and lacks a portion of them. The table shows 30,000 to 40,000 clones, with roughly 84% occurring only once. These data originate in a study of OX40 agonist ivuxolimab in advanced cancers. Study as a whole: Having had anti-PD-1, anti-PD-L1 or anti-CTLA-4 therapy before was allowed, and roughly 40% had some.

V lost 1 base, J lost 1 base, and 4 bases stayed unmatched. The CDR3 runs 16 residues. The germline V gene encodes CDR1 SGHVS and CDR2 FQNEAQ. The source of this sequence is an adult with an advanced solid tumor such as melanoma, head and neck, liver or kidney cancer. Material: CD4+ or CD8+ T cells sorted from blood, obtained in a trial of the OX40 agonist ivuxolimab. This rearrangement joins TRBV7-8 to TRBJ1-1; 9 positions agree with TRBD1. This chain's CDR3 is CASSLEGTGTNTEAFF. The CDR3 DNA is TGTGCCAGCAGCTTAGAAGGGACAGGGACGAACACTGAAGCTTTCTTT.